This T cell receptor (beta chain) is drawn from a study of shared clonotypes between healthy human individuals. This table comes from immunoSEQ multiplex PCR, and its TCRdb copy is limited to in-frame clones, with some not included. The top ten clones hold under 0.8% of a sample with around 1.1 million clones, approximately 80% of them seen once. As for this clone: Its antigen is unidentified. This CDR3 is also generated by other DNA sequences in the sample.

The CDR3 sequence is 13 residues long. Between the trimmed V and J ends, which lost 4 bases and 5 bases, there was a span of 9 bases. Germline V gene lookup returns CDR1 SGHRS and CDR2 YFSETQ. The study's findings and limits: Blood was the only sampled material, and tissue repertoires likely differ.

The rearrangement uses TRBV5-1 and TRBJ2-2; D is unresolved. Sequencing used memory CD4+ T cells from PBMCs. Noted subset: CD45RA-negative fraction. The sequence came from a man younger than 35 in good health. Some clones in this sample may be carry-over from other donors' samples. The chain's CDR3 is CASSLDGTGELFF. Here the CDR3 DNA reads TGCGCCAGCAGCCTAGACGGGACCGGGGAGCTGTTTTTT. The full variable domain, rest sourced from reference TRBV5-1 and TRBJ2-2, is KAGVTQTPRYLIKTRGQQVTLSCSPISGHRSVSWYQQTPGQGLQFLFEYFSETQRNKGNFPGRFSGRQFSNSRSEMNVSTLELGDSALYLCASSLDGTGELFFGEGSRLTVL.